The clone carrying this T cell receptor (beta chain) was found once. Antigen specificity is unknown. TCRdb's table, derived via immunoSEQ multiplex PCR, lists solely in-frame clones and lacks some. The table records 65,000 to 85,000 clones, more than 70% of them present only once. This entry is derived from a study of OX40 agonist ivuxolimab in advanced cancers. Study as a whole: At doses from 0.01 to 10 mg/kg, patients were given intravenous ivuxolimab every 2 weeks. Study-level points and caveats: Partial responders at 0.1-3.0 mg/kg had among the lowest clonal expansion. At 0.1 to 3.0 mg/kg, clonal expansion of CD4+ and CD8+ blood T cells had occurred by week 6.

Collection of blood occurred at baseline, at cycle 4 day 1, and at cycle 7 day 1. The V end lost 3 bases, the J end lost 0 bases, and 10 bases lay between the germline ends. Germline assignment: CDR1 SGHRS and CDR2 YFSETQ. CDR3 size: 15 residues. The input for sequencing was CD4+ or CD8+ T cells sorted from blood, taken in a trial of the OX40 agonist ivuxolimab. This TCR was recovered from an adult with an advanced solid tumor such as melanoma, head and neck, liver or kidney cancer. The rearrangement links TRBV5-1 to TRBJ1-3; D uncertain. CDR3 residues: CASSSTLSSGNTIYF. The CDR3 DNA reads as TGCGCCAGCAGCTCGACATTATCCTCTGGAAACACCATATATTTT.